Listed here are 18 T cell receptor beta chains from one sample, sequenced in a study of CD8 T cells in ankylosing spondylitis. One entry per CDR3 protein results from TCRdb running MiXCR on the 5' RACE reads. This table has about 130,000 distinct CDR3 sequences, 12% to 15% appearing once. Sequenced: blood, either unsorted or a sorted T cell fraction (not recorded which). These TCRs come from a female donor with ankylosing spondylitis or in good health (not recorded which).

J is TRBJ1-2 and V is TRBV5-1; the D is unclear. Deletions cut 0 bases from V and 0 bases from J, with 9 bases between. This CDR3 region has 15 residues. CDR1 SGHRS and CDR2 YFSETQ come from the germline V gene. The CDR3 protein is CASSLGASANYGYTF. The CDR3 DNA is TGCGCCAGCAGCTTGGGAGCATCCGCTAACTATGGCTACACCTTC. Full variable domain (outside the CDR3, taken from reference TRBV5-1 and TRBJ1-2): KAGVTQTPRYLIKTRGQQVTLSCSPISGHRSVSWYQQTPGQGLQFLFEYFSETQRNKGNFPGRFSGRQFSNSRSEMNVSTLELGDSALYLCASSLGASANYGYTFGSGTRLTVV.

Many counts were recorded for this clonotype. The chain links TRBV20-1 to TRBJ2-2, with TRBD1 matching 9 bases. This CDR3 comprises 16 residues. CDR1 and CDR2 (germline): DFQATT, SNEGSKA (reference sequence). V shed 6 bases, J shed 0 bases, and the junction held 8 bases outside the gene matches. CDR3 in amino acids: CSAVGTGSPNTGELFF. The CDR3 region has the DNA TGCAGTGCCGTCGGGACAGGGTCCCCGAACACCGGGGAGCTGTTTTTT.

This clonotype showed up just a few times. V is TRBV20-1 and J is TRBJ1-5; D remains ambiguous. This CDR3 region has 12 residues. Trimming left V 5 bases short and J 2 bases short, with 7 bases between. The germline V gene encodes CDR1 DFQATT and CDR2 SNEGSKA (reference sequence). The CDR3, as DNA: TGCAGTGCTCATAGGGGCAATCAGCCCCAGCATTTT. This sequence encodes CSAHRGNQPQHF.

The chain carries TRBV20-1 and TRBJ1-2; D possibly corresponds to TRBD1 (5 bases). Germline V lookup: CDR1 DFQATT, CDR2 SNEGSKA (reference sequence). The germline V and J ends were trimmed by 1 base and 0 bases, with 30 bases remaining between them. The CDR3 contains 21 residues. CDR3 region: CSARARYEGSPLGTTNYGYTF. In DNA, the CDR3 is TGCAGTGCTAGAGCGCGTTATGAGGGGAGTCCTCTCGGGACGACTAACTATGGCTACACCTTC.

There are many counts of this clonotype. The rearrangement links TRBV20-1 to TRBJ1-5, with D perhaps matching TRBD1 (5 bases). The CDR3 covers 14 residues. Per the germline V gene, CDR1 is DFQATT and CDR2 is SNEGSKA (reference sequence). V gave up 3 bases and J gave up 3 bases, with 12 bases separating them. The CDR3 region is CSASVRGNNQPQHF. The CDR3, as DNA: TGCAGTGCTAGTGTCCGGGGGAACAATCAGCCCCAGCATTTT.

As to this clonotype: A much larger clone is a single base away; this may be a read error. The genes are TRBV2 and TRBJ2-4; 9 nucleotides agree with TRBD1. Germline CDR1 reads SNHLY; CDR2 reads FYNNEI. This CDR3 comprises 14 residues. The CDR3 DNA reads TGTGCCGGCAGGGACAGGGCCTCCAAAAACATTCAGTACTTC. This translates into CAGRDRASKNIQYF. Combining the CDR3 with reference TRBV2 and TRBJ2-4 gives the whole variable domain EPEVTQTPSHQVTQMGQEVILRCVPISNHLYFYWYRQILGQKVEFLVSFYNNEISEKSEIFDDQFSVERPDGSNFTLKIRSTKLEDSAMYFCAGRDRASKNIQYFGAGTRLSVL.

The table lists this clonotype with a few counts. V and J are TRBV27 and TRBJ2-3, with unresolved D. Trimming left V 3 bases short and J 0 bases short, with 10 bases between. In germline, CDR1 is MNHEY, CDR2 SMNVEV (reference sequence). CDR3 length: 15 amino acids. The CDR3 nucleotides read TGTGCCAGCAGTTTGTTTGCCCCTAGCACAGATACGCAGTATTTT. Protein sequence: CASSLFAPSTDTQYF.

The rearrangement uses TRBV3-1 and TRBJ2-7; weak D call: TRBD2 (5 bases). CDR1 and CDR2 from the germline V gene are LGHDT and YNNKEL (reference sequence). The CDR3 contains 15 residues. V gave up 0 bases and J gave up 3 bases, with 12 bases separating them. Here the CDR3 reads CASSQDTRRIYEQYF. The DNA of the CDR3 is TGTGCCAGCAGCCAAGATACGCGGAGGATCTACGAGCAGTACTTC.

This clonotype appeared a few times. The V gene is TRBV6-1, the J gene TRBJ1-1; 7 bases agree with TRBD1. J lost 0 bases, V lost 0 bases, and 4 bases had no gene match. CDR3 length equals 16 residues. Germline-derived CDR1 and CDR2 are MNHNS and SASEGT. The CDR3 DNA follows: TGTGCCAGCAGTGAAGCTCTGGGACAGATGAACACTGAAGCTTTCTTT. Amino acids: CASSEALGQMNTEAFF.

V usage is TRBV7-2 and J usage is TRBJ2-7; possibly TRBD2 for D (6 bases). The germline V gene has CDR1 SGHTA and CDR2 FQGNSA. The ends were cut back, 5 bases at V and 9 bases at J, with 14 bases in the middle. The CDR3 consists of 12 residues. The CDR3 reads CASSHDGGRQYF. CDR3 sequence (DNA): TGTGCCAGCAGCCACGATGGGGGGAGGCAGTACTTC.

This clonotype was seen ten or more times. The chain recombines TRBV5-1 with TRBJ1-2; D call uncertain. The length of the CDR3 is 14 residues. The V end lost 0 bases, the J end lost 2 bases, and 8 bases lay between the germline ends. CDR1 is SGHRS and CDR2 is YFSETQ in the germline V gene. CDR3 bases: TGCGCCAGCAGCTTGGAAGGCACCAACTATGGCTACACCTTC. Amino acids: CASSLEGTNYGYTF.

Remarks on this clonotype: The germline gene is not matched at one end of the junction; a read error may be the cause. V and J are TRBV12-3 or TRBV12-4 and TRBJ2-1, with 12 bases fitting TRBD2. This CDR3 region has 13 residues. CDR3 sequence: CACSPRTSGEKFF. CDR3 DNA sequence: TGTGCCTGCAGTCCCCGGACTAGCGGGGAAAAGTTCTTC.

Worth noting for this clonotype: A single base separates this from a much larger clone, so it may be a read error. This chain joins TRBV7-2 and TRBJ2-2; 7 bases match TRBD1. With 7 bases clipped from V and 4 bases from J, the junction kept 6 bases outside the gene matches. This CDR3 spans 14 amino acids. Germline loops: CDR1 SGHTA, CDR2 FQGNSA. CDR3 sequence: CASNSRQGTGELFF. The CDR3, as DNA: TGTGCCAGCAACTCTCGACAGGGCACCGGGGAGCTGTTTTTT.

This clonotype was counted a few times. J is TRBJ2-7 and V is TRBV6-2 or TRBV6-3; D gene unclear. This CDR3 region has 15 residues. CDR1 and CDR2 from the germline V gene are MNHEY and SVGEGT. The V and J ends lost 8 bases and 3 bases respectively, with 20 bases between them. For the CDR3, the DNA is TGTGCCAGCGCCGTCATCAGAGGCAGGAGCTACGAGCAGTACTTC. Its translation: CASAVIRGRSYEQYF.

This rearrangement joins TRBV5-1 to TRBJ2-7; D could derive from TRBD1 or TRBD2 (6 bases each). Germline CDR1 is SGHRS and CDR2 is YFSETQ. This CDR3 spans 14 amino acids. Trimming cost V 0 bases and J 3 bases, with 10 bases left between them. CDR3 loop: CASSLDGGLYEQYF. The DNA for the CDR3 is TGCGCCAGCAGCTTGGACGGGGGCCTCTACGAGCAGTACTTC. Supplemented by reference TRBV5-1 and TRBJ2-7, the full variable domain reads KAGVTQTPRYLIKTRGQQVTLSCSPISGHRSVSWYQQTPGQGLQFLFEYFSETQRNKGNFPGRFSGRQFSNSRSEMNVSTLELGDSALYLCASSLDGGLYEQYFGPGTRLTVT.

The sample holds a few counts of this clonotype. V usage is TRBV10-3 and J usage is TRBJ1-2, with D tentatively TRBD1 (5 bases). CDR1 is ENHRY and CDR2 is SYGVKD in the germline V gene. There are 12 residues in the CDR3. Between the trimmed V and J ends, which lost 2 bases and 7 bases, there was a span of 8 bases. The CDR3 coding sequence is TGTGCCATCAGTGAGCAGGGTTTTGGCTACACCTTC. Amino acids: CAISEQGFGYTF.

The rearrangement joins TRBV12-3 or TRBV12-4 to TRBJ2-3; 8 nucleotides align to TRBD1. The CDR3 length is 14 residues. Trimming took 4 bases from V and 4 from J; bases not matched to a gene: 4. CDR3 loop: CASSYHRGADTQYF. For the CDR3, the DNA is TGTGCCAGCAGTTATCACAGGGGGGCAGATACGCAGTATTTT.

This clonotype has more than one count but fewer than ten. V usage is TRBV20-1 and J usage is TRBJ2-5; tentatively, D is TRBD1 or TRBD2 (5 bases each). V gave up 3 bases and J gave up 2 bases, with 7 bases separating them. CDR1 is DFQATT, CDR2 SNEGSKA, per germline (reference sequence). The CDR3 totals 12 residues. The CDR3 nucleotides read TGCAGTGCTAGCGGGGCACAAGAGACCCAGTACTTC. Its protein product is CSASGAQETQYF.